The sequence of this T cell receptor beta chain was determined in a study of blood T cell repertoires in COVID-19. Background on the study: Samples representing acute and convalescent COVID-19 were sourced from the United States, Italy and Spain. The analysed material was cDNA or gDNA that came from T cells, B-cell-depleted T cells, or PBMCs.

The ends lost 4 bases at V and 2 bases at J; junction bases unmatched: 7. CDR1 and CDR2 from the germline V gene are LNHNV and YYDKDF (reference sequence). CDR3 length: 16 residues. The table came from immunoSEQ multiplex PCR; TCRdb's copy has only in-frame clones and leaves some out. The table has approximately 150,000 clones, around 78% seen once. The TCR sequence derives from an older woman with acute or convalescent COVID-19. Sequencing was carried out using peripheral blood. The rearrangement joins TRBV15 to TRBJ2-1, with 8 bases aligning to TRBD2. The CDR3 DNA follows: TGTGCCACCAGCAATCAAGCGGGAGACACCTACAATGAGCAGTTCTTC. Translated, it gives CATSNQAGDTYNEQFF.